The present TCR beta chain was sequenced within a study of post-analysis software for immune sequencing data. Overall study context: The study covered relapsing-remitting, secondary progressive and progressive-relapsing courses of multiple sclerosis. Study results and limitations: Patients used five TRBV segments, including TRBV5-6, TRBV5-1 and TRBV20-1, more often than controls. Significantly lower normalized Chao1 diversity was seen in multiple sclerosis patients than in controls.

Trimming cost V 1 base and J 0 bases, with 10 bases left between them. Germline V gives CDR1 SGHRS, CDR2 YFSETQ. The CDR3 contains 16 residues. About this clonotype: Its matching antigen is unknown.

Each TCR beta cDNA library carried unique molecular identifiers. A single record per CDR3 protein comes from TCRdb applying MiXCR to the PCR reads. This repertoire shows about 620,000 distinct CDR3 sequences, roughly 45% found once; its top ten account for around 1.7%. The chain is built from TRBV5-1 and TRBJ1-4; D remains ambiguous. The clonotype was recovered from a girl between 10 and 17 years old with multiple sclerosis. The specimen sequenced was blood. As DNA, the CDR3 is TGCGCCAGCAGCTTGAGAGCCACCACAACTAATGAAAAACTGTTTTTT. Its translation: CASSLRATTTNEKLFF.